This T cell receptor (beta chain) was captured in a study of T cells in Graves' hyperthyroidism and ophthalmopathy. This clonotype came up many times. What it binds is not known. Amplified TCR beta CDR3 regions came from RNA transcripts. Primed by the HTBI set, a first-round RT-PCR was run on the TCR CDR3. TCRdb reprocessed the multiplex PCR reads with MiXCR, giving one entry per CDR3 protein. The sample contains around 500,000 distinct CDR3 sequences, 13% to 15% of which appear only once. Trimming cost V 9 bases and J 4 bases; bases outside gene matches: 11. The CDR3 is 14 amino acids. Study outcomes and limitations: Ophthalmopathy, as predicted by the model, came a median 6.5 months after the prediction. Separation of ophthalmopathy from stable hyperthyroidism was achieved by a 13 V-J model.

This clonotype was sampled from a woman aged 40 to 50 with Graves' hyperthyroidism. Sequencing used blood. The chain joins TRBV12-3 or TRBV12-4 to TRBJ2-5; 7 nucleotides line up with TRBD1. This CDR3 reads CASAGTARGETQYF. In nucleotides, the CDR3 is TGTGCCAGTGCTGGGACAGCGAGGGGAGAGACCCAGTACTTC.